A selection of T cell receptor beta chains follows, all from one sample in a study of blood T cells in healthy people across ages. A single record per CDR3 protein comes from TCRdb applying MiXCR to the 5' RACE reads. The data hold 1.4 million to 1.5 million distinct CDR3 sequences, with approximately 42% observed a single time. Sample: blood. Receptors originate from a woman aged 18 to 35 in good health. CDR3s include the opening cysteine and the closing phenylalanine or tryptophan. The D gene is left open where the match is weak. Some rows have no size entry. The others give once, few or many, or a class for an expanded clone.

>TRBJ2-5|TRBV5-6|NA|NA
TGTGCCAGCAGCGCCCTAAACCCTAGCGCAGAGACCCAGTACTTC
CASSALNPSAETQYF
>TRBJ2-1|TRBV2|TRBD2|NA
TGTGCCAGCGAAGAACTAGCGGGGGCTCTCTCCTACAATGAGCAGTTCTTC
CASEELAGALSYNEQFF
>TRBJ1-4|TRBV11-2|TRBD1|NA
TGTGCCAGCAGCTTATCTCCGGACAGGGTGGATGAAAAACTGTTTTTT
CASSLSPDRVDEKLFF
>TRBJ1-1|TRBV7-9|NA|NA
TGTGCCAGCAGCGTAGGAGGATTTACTGAAGCTTTCTTT
CASSVGGFTEAFF
>TRBJ1-5|TRBV7-9|NA|NA
TGTGCCAGCAGCGGTGGGGTTTACCGGCCCCAGCATTTT
CASSGGVYRPQHF
>TRBJ2-1|TRBV7-8|TRBD1|NA
TGTGCCAGCAGCGAGCCGACAGGGGCCGCGAAGGGTGAGCAGTTCTTC
CASSEPTGAAKGEQFF
>TRBJ1-2|TRBV7-2|TRBD1|few
TGTGCCAGCAGCTTGGGACAGGGGGCTTTCTATGGCTACACCTTC
CASSLGQGAFYGYTF
>TRBJ2-7|TRBV29-1|TRBD2|many
TGCAGCGTTGCGGCTAGCGGGACCTACGAGCAGTACTTC
CSVAASGTYEQYF
>TRBJ2-3|TRBV20-1|TRBD2|NA
TGCAGTGCTAGAACCCCTAGCGGGACAGATACGCAGTATTTT
CSARTPSGTDTQYF
>TRBJ2-1|TRBV29-1|NA|few
TGCAGCGTTGAAGAGGGTATGAATGAGCAGTTCTTC
CSVEEGMNEQFF
>TRBJ2-7|TRBV4-1|NA|few
TGCGCCAGCAGCCGCGGCAGTGAGGCTACCTACGAGCAGTACTTC
CASSRGSEATYEQYF
>TRBJ1-2|TRBV4-1|TRBD1|NA
TGCGCCAGCAGCCAAGACCCCGGACAGGGCTCCCACTATGGCTACACCTTC
CASSQDPGQGSHYGYTF
>TRBJ1-2|TRBV29-1|NA|NA
TGCAGCGATGGAGGGGAAGGTCACTATGGCTACACCTTC
CSDGGEGHYGYTF
>TRBJ2-1|TRBV12-3/TRBV12-4|NA|few
TGTGCCAGCAGTCCCGGCGCGCAGGGTCAGTTCTTC
CASSPGAQGQFF
>TRBJ2-7|TRBV28|NA|NA
TGTGCCAGCAGTCTTAGACCCCCTCATTCCTACGAGCAGTACTTC
CASSLRPPHSYEQYF
>TRBJ2-4|TRBV20-1|NA|NA
TGCAGTGCTACAGGGGATAAAAACATTCAGTACTTC
CSATGDKNIQYF
>TRBJ2-5|TRBV6-2/TRBV6-3|NA|NA
TGTGCCAGCAGTTCCCCGACTAGTACGTCGGAGACCCAGTACTTC
CASSSPTSTSETQYF
>TRBJ2-5|TRBV7-2|TRBD2|many
TGTGCCAGCAGCTTCTTAATGCCGGGGGGAGAGACCCAGTACTTC
CASSFLMPGGETQYF
>TRBJ2-1|TRBV2|NA|once
TGTGCCAGCACTGGACAGCACGAGTTCTTC
CASTGQHEFF
>TRBJ1-1|TRBV3-1|NA|few
TGTGCCAGCAGCCAAGCCGGGTTGGGCACTGAAGCTTTCTTT
CASSQAGLGTEAFF
>TRBJ2-7|TRBV27|NA|once
TGTGCCAGCACCTCCGGTACCAGGTCGGCTGTTTCCTACAATGAGCAGTACTTC
CASTSGTRSAVSYNEQYF
>TRBJ2-5|TRBV6-1|TRBD2|few
TGTGCCAGCAGTGCCGTCCTCGGGGGGTTGGAGCAAGAGACCCAGTACTTC
CASSAVLGGLEQETQYF
>TRBJ1-1|TRBV2|NA|NA
TGTGCCAGCAGTGATCGGGGAGTGAGCACTGAAGCTTTCTTT
CASSDRGVSTEAFF
>TRBJ1-5|TRBV4-1|TRBD1|few
TGCGCCAGCAGCCCTAGGGGTCAGGGGGCTAATCAGCCCCAGCATTTT
CASSPRGQGANQPQHF
>TRBJ1-2|TRBV7-2|NA|NA
TGTGCCAGCAGCACCACAGGGATCTATGGCTACACCTTC
CASSTTGIYGYTF
>TRBJ2-7|TRBV11-2|NA|few
TGTGCCAGCAGCTTAGGACTTCACTCCTACGAGCAGTACTTC
CASSLGLHSYEQYF
>TRBJ1-1|TRBV29-1|TRBD1|NA
TGCAGCGGGGCCCAGGGGGCTACGGGGGGCACTGAAGCTTTCTTT
CSGAQGATGGTEAFF